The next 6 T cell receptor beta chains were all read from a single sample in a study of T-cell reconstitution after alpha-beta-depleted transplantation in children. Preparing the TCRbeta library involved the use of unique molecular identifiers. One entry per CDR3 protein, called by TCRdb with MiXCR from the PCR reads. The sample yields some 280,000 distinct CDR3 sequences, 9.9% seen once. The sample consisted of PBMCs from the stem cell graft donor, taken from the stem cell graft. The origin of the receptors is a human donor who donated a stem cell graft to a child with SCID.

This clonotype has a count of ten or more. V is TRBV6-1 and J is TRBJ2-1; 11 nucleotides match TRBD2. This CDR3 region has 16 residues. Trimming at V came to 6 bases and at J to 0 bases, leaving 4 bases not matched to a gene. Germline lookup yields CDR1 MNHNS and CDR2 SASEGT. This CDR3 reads CASRDGLAGSYNEQFF. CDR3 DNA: TGTGCCAGCAGGGACGGACTAGCGGGCTCCTACAATGAGCAGTTCTTC.

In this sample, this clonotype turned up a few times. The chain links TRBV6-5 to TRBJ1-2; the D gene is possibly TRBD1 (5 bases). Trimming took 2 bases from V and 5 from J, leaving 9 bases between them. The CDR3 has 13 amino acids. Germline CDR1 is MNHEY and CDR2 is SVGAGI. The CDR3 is CASSYAGTYGYTF. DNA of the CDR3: TGTGCCAGCAGTTACGCTGGGACTTATGGCTACACCTTC.

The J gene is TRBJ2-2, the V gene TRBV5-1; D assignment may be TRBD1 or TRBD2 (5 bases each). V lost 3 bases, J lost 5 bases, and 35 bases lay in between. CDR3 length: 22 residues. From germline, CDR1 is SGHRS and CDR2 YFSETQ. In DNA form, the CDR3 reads TGCGCCAGCAGCTCGGGCCTGGCGATACCGGGACCTACGATGCCCCAAACCGGGGAGCTGTTTTTT. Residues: CASSSGLAIPGPTMPQTGELFF.

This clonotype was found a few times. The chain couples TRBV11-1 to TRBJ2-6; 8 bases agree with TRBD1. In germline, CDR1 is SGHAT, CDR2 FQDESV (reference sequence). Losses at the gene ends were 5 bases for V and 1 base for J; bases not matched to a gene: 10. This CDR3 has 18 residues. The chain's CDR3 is CASSGPGQEVSGANVLTF. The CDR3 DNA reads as TGTGCCAGCAGCGGACCGGGACAGGAGGTATCTGGGGCCAACGTCCTGACTTTC.

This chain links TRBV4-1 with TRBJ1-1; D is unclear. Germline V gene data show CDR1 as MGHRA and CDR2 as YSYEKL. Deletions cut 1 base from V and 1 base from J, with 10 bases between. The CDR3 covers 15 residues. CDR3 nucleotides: TGCGCCAGCAGCCAAGGCGTAGTTGGGAACACTGAAGCTTTCTTT. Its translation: CASSQGVVGNTEAFF.

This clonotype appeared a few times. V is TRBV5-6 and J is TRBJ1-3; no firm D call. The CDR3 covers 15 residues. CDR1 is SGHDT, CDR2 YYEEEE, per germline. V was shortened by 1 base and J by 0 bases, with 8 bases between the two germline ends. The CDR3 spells CASSLYGYSGNTIYF. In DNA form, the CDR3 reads TGTGCCAGCAGCTTGTACGGTTACTCTGGAAACACCATATATTTT.